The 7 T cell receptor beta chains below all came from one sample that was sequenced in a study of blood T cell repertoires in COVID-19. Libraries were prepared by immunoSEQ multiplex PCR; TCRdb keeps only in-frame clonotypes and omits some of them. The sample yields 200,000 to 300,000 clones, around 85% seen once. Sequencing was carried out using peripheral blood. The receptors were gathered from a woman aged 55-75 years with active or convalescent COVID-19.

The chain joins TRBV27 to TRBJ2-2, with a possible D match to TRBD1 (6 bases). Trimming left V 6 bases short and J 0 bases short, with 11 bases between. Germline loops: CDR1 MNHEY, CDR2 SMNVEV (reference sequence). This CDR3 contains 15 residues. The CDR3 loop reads CASSPRTANTGELFF. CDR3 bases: TGTGCCAGCAGCCCCCGGACAGCGAACACCGGGGAGCTGTTTTTT.

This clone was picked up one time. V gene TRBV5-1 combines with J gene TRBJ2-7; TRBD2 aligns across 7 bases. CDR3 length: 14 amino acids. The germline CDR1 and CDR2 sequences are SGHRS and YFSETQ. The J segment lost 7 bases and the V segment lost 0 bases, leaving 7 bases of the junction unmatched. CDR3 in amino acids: CASSLELAFGEQYV. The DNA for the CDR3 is TGCGCCAGCAGCTTGGAACTAGCGTTTGGGGAGCAGTACGTC.

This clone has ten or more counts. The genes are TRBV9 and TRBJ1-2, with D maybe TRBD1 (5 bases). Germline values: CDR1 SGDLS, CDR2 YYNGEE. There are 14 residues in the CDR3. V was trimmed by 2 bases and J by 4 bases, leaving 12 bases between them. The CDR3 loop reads CASSVGDSPYGYTF. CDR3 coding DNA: TGTGCCAGCAGCGTCGGGGACTCTCCCTATGGCTACACCTTC.

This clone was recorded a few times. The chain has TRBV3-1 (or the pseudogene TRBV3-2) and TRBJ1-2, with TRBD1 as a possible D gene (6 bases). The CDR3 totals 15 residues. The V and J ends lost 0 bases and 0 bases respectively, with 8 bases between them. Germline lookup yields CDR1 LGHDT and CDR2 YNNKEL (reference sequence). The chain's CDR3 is CASSQENRANYGYTF. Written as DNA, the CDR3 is TGTGCCAGCAGCCAAGAGAACAGGGCTAACTATGGCTACACCTTC.

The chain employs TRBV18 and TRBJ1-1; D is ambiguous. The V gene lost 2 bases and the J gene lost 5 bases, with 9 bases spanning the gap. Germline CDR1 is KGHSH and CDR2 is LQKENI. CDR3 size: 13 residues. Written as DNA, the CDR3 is TGTGCCAGCTCACCATCGGGGATAACTGAAGCTTTCTTT. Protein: CASSPSGITEAFF.

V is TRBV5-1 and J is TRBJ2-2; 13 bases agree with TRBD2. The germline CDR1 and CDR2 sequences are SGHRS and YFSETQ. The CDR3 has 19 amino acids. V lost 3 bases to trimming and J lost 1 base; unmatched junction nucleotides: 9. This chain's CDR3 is CASSWRVWTSGGNTGELFF. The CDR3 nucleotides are TGCGCCAGCAGCTGGAGAGTTTGGACTAGCGGGGGGAACACCGGGGAGCTGTTTTTT.

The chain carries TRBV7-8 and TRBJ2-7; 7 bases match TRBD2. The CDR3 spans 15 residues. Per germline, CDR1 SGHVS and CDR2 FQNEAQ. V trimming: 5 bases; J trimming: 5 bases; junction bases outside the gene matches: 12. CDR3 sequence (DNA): TGTGCCAGCAGCCCCCCGGGGGGTGAAGAGAACGAGCAGTACTTC. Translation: CASSPPGGEENEQYF.